The next 9 T cell receptor beta chains were all read from a single sample in a study of cytomegalovirus exposure and HLA in healthy donors. PCR involved 60 Vbeta and 13 Jbeta primers. Data came from immunoSEQ multiplex PCR; TCRdb stores just in-frame clones and leaves some out. The data hold 120,000 to 150,000 clones, with over 60% observed a single time. The sequenced sample was PBMCs. These receptors were collected from a woman younger than 45 in good health and CMV-seropositive.

The chain recombines TRBV11-3 with TRBJ2-1; possibly TRBD2 for D (5 bases). The CDR3 is made up of 17 amino acids. The ends were cut back, 5 bases at V and 9 bases at J, with 26 bases in the middle. Per the germline V gene, CDR1 is SGHNT and CDR2 is YENEEA. DNA of the CDR3: TGTGCCAGCAGCCAACAACCGGGGAGAGCAGGATCTGGTGAGCAGTTCTTC. Its protein is CASSQQPGRAGSGEQFF.

This clone appeared a few times. The chain employs TRBV4-2 and TRBJ1-1; D is possibly TRBD1 (6 bases). Germline V gene data show CDR1 as LGHNA and CDR2 as YNFKEQ. This CDR3 is built from 17 residues. With 1 base removed from V and 1 base from J, the gap between germline ends came to 16 bases. CDR3 protein: CASSQVALRGGNTEAFF. The CDR3 bases are TGTGCCAGCAGCCAAGTGGCGCTCAGAGGGGGGAACACTGAAGCTTTCTTT.

As to this clone: Within the sample, other DNA sequences also encode this same CDR3. This sequence joins TRBV13 and TRBJ2-3, with D tentatively TRBD2 (5 bases). V lost 4 bases to trimming and J lost 0 bases, with 11 bases between them. This CDR3 contains 15 residues. The germline gives CDR1 PRHDT, CDR2 FYEKMQ (reference sequence). The CDR3 here is CASSSRTGSTDTQYF. CDR3 DNA sequence: TGTGCCAGCAGCTCCAGGACTGGGAGCACAGATACGCAGTATTTT.

The rearrangement uses TRBV4-1 and TRBJ1-2, with D possibly being TRBD1 (6 bases). This CDR3 region has 15 residues. Germline V gene lookup returns CDR1 MGHRA and CDR2 YSYEKL. V lost 3 bases and J lost 6, with 17 bases in between. In DNA form, the CDR3 reads TGCGCCAGCAGCCAGTTACCGGGACAACTAAATGGCTACACCTTC. The encoded protein is CASSQLPGQLNGYTF.

This rearrangement joins TRBV27 to TRBJ1-4, with D perhaps matching TRBD1 (5 bases). Per the germline V gene, CDR1 is MNHEY and CDR2 is SMNVEV (reference sequence). V was clipped by 1 base and J by 5 bases, with 11 bases between them. This CDR3 comprises 15 residues. Here the CDR3 reads CASSLFLGVNEKLFF. CDR3 DNA sequence: TGTGCCAGCAGTTTATTTCTAGGGGTAAATGAAAAACTGTTTTTT.

The chain couples TRBV10-2 to TRBJ2-7; 7 bases match TRBD1. This CDR3 is 15 amino acids long. Trimming cost V 0 bases and J 0 bases; bases outside gene matches: 2. The germline CDR1 and CDR2 sequences are WSHSY and SAAADI. The CDR3: CASSESGQYSYEQYF. The CDR3 coding sequence is TGCGCCAGCAGTGAGTCGGGACAGTACTCCTACGAGCAGTACTTC.

This clone was picked up a small number of times. Here the CDR3 reads CASSPLGQGTYEQYF. CDR3 coding DNA: TGTGCCAGCAGTCCGTTGGGACAGGGTACCTACGAGCAGTACTTC. The chain links TRBV2 to TRBJ2-7; TRBD1 matches at 9 bases. Germline V gene data show CDR1 as SNHLY and CDR2 as FYNNEI. CDR3 size: 15 residues. J lost 2 bases, V lost 5 bases, and 7 bases had no gene match.

J is TRBJ1-1 and V is TRBV2, with 11 bases lining up with TRBD1. V lost 4 bases and J lost 0; bases outside the gene matches: 10. The CDR3 runs to 18 residues. The V gene's germline CDR1 is SNHLY and CDR2 FYNNEI. The CDR3: CASSGYGDRGGMNTEAFF. The CDR3 region has the DNA TGTGCCAGCAGTGGTTATGGGGACAGGGGGGGGATGAACACTGAAGCTTTCTTT.

DNA for the CDR3: TGTGCCAGCAGTGTGGGACAGACCACAGATACGCAGTATTTT. It yields the protein CASSVGQTTDTQYF. The V gene is TRBV6-1, the J gene TRBJ2-3; 7 nucleotides align to TRBD1. The V gene's germline CDR1 is MNHNS and CDR2 SASEGT. The V segment lost 4 bases and the J segment 2 bases; nucleotides outside the gene matches: 3. The CDR3 length is 14 residues.